This TCR beta chain was sequenced in a study of tumor and adjacent non-tumor tissue in lung cancer listed by TCRdb under 2018. Study-wide context: Patients with adenocarcinoma (around eleven), squamous cell carcinoma (2) and small cell lung cancer (1) were included in the cohort. Among the approximately 15 patients, ages ranged from roughly 31 to 76 years, approximately 10 were men and 5 were women, and disease was TNM stage I to III. In total, sequencing yielded 130,000,000 or so productive TCRbeta reads, which works out to an average of approximately 4.2 million reads per sample. The study compared bulk TCRbeta repertoires from lung tumor tissue and matched distant non-tumor lung tissue of under 16 lung cancer patients. For each patient, one tumor sample and one normal lung sample were taken, giving approximately 29 paired specimens that underwent TCRbeta CDR3 sequencing. The paper's findings and limits, for the study overall: Only roughly 14 patients were in the cohort, and the authors stated that larger samples and more detailed clinical data are needed. Tumor tissue showed significantly higher TCR diversity (inverse Simpson) than normal lung tissue, at 431.37 vs 166.20 (P = 0.0075, Mann-Whitney U test). A significantly larger cumulative share of the repertoire was made up by the top 100 clones in normal lung than in tumor tissue. The sequencing platform is not named in the methods, and unique molecular identifiers are not mentioned. Peripheral blood was not sequenced, so blood TCRbeta repertoires in these lung cancer patients were not examined. TCR diversity was significantly higher in younger patients, and greater tumor TCR diversity was associated with shorter overall survival and shorter disease-free survival.

The protocol used for the library was multiplex PCR. The data were produced on an Illumina HiSeq 2500. Following protocols modified from ARM-PCR, the researchers constructed TCRbeta libraries through three rounds of nested PCR with primers (Table S4). PCR products of 200-500 bp were gel-excised and purified with the QIAquick gel extraction kit before sequencing. Per the authors' processing: Reads were cleaned using Trimmomatic, were merged into complete CDR3 sequences using FLASH, and were assigned to V(D)J germline segments using MiTCR. Clonal diversity was calculated as the inverse Simpson's index using VDJtools. A read counted as productive if the sequence was in-frame and lacked a premature stop codon. Using fastp at Q25 and MiXCR, TCRdb reprocessed the public reads and kept productive beta chains. Each CDR3 protein gets just one entry, which takes the most common genes and DNA from the rows behind it. The V and J calls were determined by TCRdb, not by the authors. The sample table records 200,000 or so distinct CDR3 sequences; 71% of these occur just once. Under 30% of the sample is taken by the ten largest.

RNA was isolated from bulk unsorted tissue, and RNA quality was assessed with a NanoDrop ND-1000 and an Agilent 2100. All donors had newly diagnosed lung cancer, had not received prior chemotherapy, and were admitted for thoracic surgery in China between August and November 2014. Patients with previous radiotherapy or chemotherapy, or with another concurrent cancer, were excluded from the study. Surgical tissue pieces of about 1-2 cm3 were preserved in RNAlater solution and were kept at -80 degrees C until use. This clonotype was seen ten or more times. What this receptor recognizes is not known. Per-base qualities were not stored, and no clone one base away is much larger. Sequences LGHNA (CDR1) and YSLEER (CDR2) are obtained from the germline V gene. Relative to germline, V is missing 1 base and J is missing 2 bases, with 5 bases of the junction outside any gene match. The CDR3 has 18 amino acids, counting the end cysteine and phenylalanine. Left in the record is the CDR3 DNA by itself, 54 bases read in frame from the first base.

The sequence was collected from a man aged 60-69 years with non-small cell lung cancer. Recombination linked TRBV4-3 to TRBJ2-1; 13 middle bases align to TRBD2. The sequenced material came from lung tumor tissue. The nucleotide sequence is TGCGCCAGCAGCCAAGGACTAGCGGGAGGAGGCCCCTACAATGAGCAGTTCTTC. It codes for CASSQGLAGGGPYNEQFF.